This TCR beta chain was sequenced for a study of blood T cells in healthy people across ages. The authors ran a second PCR of roughly 6 to 12 cycles using a sample-barcoded 5' primer and a J-beta primer mix. TCRdb fed the 5' RACE reads into MiXCR, producing one record per CDR3 protein. The sample consists of 1.5 million to 2 million distinct CDR3 sequences, roughly 27% of them appearing once. CDR3 length: 16 residues. The V gene's germline CDR1 is DFQATT and CDR2 SNEGSKA (reference sequence). V was shortened by 0 bases and J by 7 bases, with 20 bases between the two germline ends. The TCR sequence derives from a woman aged 30 to 39 in good health. The V gene is TRBV20-1, the J gene TRBJ2-3; a weak D match, TRBD2 (6 bases). Sequenced material: blood. The CDR3 is CSARETGGPGGHTQYF. The CDR3 DNA follows: TGCAGTGCTAGAGAAACGGGCGGCCCCGGGGGTCATACGCAGTATTTT.